The rows below give T cell receptor beta chains drawn from one sample of a study of blood T cell repertoires in COVID-19. Profiled with immunoSEQ multiplex PCR; TCRdb holds only in-frame clones, not every one. The sample yields 68,000 or so clones, roughly 90% seen once. The sample taken for sequencing was peripheral blood. All receptors come from a man in his sixties or seventies with active or convalescent COVID-19. Both conserved end residues are trimmed from each CDR3. A D gene is named only where the DNA matches it firmly.

V gene | D gene | CDR3 protein
TRBV11-2 | TRBD2 | ASSWTSGTYEQY
TRBV18 | TRBD1 | ASSLPGQGSGANVLT
TRBV12-3/TRBV12-4 | . | ASSGGTGETQY
TRBV11-2 | . | ASTPWGGHPSGANVLT
TRBV6-5 | . | ASGPSDGYEQY
TRBV6-5 | TRBD1 | ATWTGLGQPQH
TRBV5-1 | . | ASSLDGNEQF
TRBV11-2 | . | ASSLRGQNTEAF
TRBV4-1 | . | ASSQVRGNEKLF
TRBV13 | . | ASSLSPGLRHNQPQH
TRBV7-2 | . | ASSGLRSLGTQY
TRBV11-2 | . | ASSLVYVPTEAF
TRBV3-1/TRBV3-2 | . | ASSRQGGTEQF
TRBV20-1 | . | SASTGREKLF
TRBV10-3 | . | AIGGTVTSYEQY
TRBV11-2 | TRBD1 | ASSPTTGSRNIQY
TRBV12-3/TRBV12-4 | . | ASSRGLNEQF
TRBV10-2 | . | ATSILRHYGYT
TRBV3-1/TRBV3-2 | TRBD2 | ASSPLGGEDTQY
TRBV3-1/TRBV3-2 | . | ASSPVAHEQF
TRBV7-8 | TRBD1 | ASSLTDRGYNSPLH
TRBV18 | . | ASSPPGQNYGYT
TRBV15 | TRBD2 | ATSRDTSGSGEQY
TRBV4-2 | . | ASSQEDGSWELF
TRBV24-1 | . | ATSDRESHSTGSYNSPLH
TRBV21-1 | . | ASSRTGHLYEQY